The 18 T cell receptor beta chains below all came from one sample that was sequenced in a study of blood T cell repertoires in COVID-19. Produced via immunoSEQ multiplex PCR; TCRdb's table is partial and in-frame only. The sample lists about 27,000 clones, 91% occurring once. The sample taken for sequencing was peripheral blood. These receptors came from a human donor with active COVID-19. The donor label of this sample is uncertain.

The rearrangement uses TRBV6-5 and TRBJ1-6; 7 positions agree with TRBD1. The CDR3 has 15 amino acids. CDR1 and CDR2 (germline): MNHEY, SVGAGI. The junction had 3 bases not matched to a gene; V was cut back by 2 bases and J by 5 bases. CDR3 loop: CASSYEGADNSPLHF. DNA of the CDR3: TGTGCCAGCAGTTACGAGGGGGCGGATAATTCACCCCTCCACTTT.

The rearrangement uses TRBV15 and TRBJ1-5; the match to TRBD1 covers 7 bases. CDR1 is LNHNV and CDR2 is YYDKDF in the germline V gene (reference sequence). The ends lost 1 base at V and 0 bases at J; junction bases unmatched: 12. The CDR3 spans 19 residues. CDR3: CATSRGATGHRDSNQPQHF. Written as DNA, the CDR3 is TGTGCCACCAGCAGAGGGGCGACAGGGCATAGGGATAGCAATCAGCCCCAGCATTTT. The whole variable domain, remainder taken from reference TRBV15 and TRBJ1-5, is DAMVIQNPRYQVTQFGKPVTLSCSQTLNHNVMYWYQQKSSQAPKLLFHYYDKDFNNEADTPDNFQSRRPNTSFCFLDIRSPGLGDTAMYLCATSRGATGHRDSNQPQHFGDGTRLSIL.

The V call is TRBV4-1, the J call TRBJ2-2; weak D call: TRBD1 (6 bases). Germline CDR1 MGHRA, CDR2 YSYEKL. The CDR3 is 17 residues long. Trimming cost V 5 bases and J 0 bases, with 16 bases left between them. In DNA, the CDR3 is TGCGCCAGCAGCAGATTAGGTACAGGGTCGAACACCGGGGAGCTGTTTTTT. Encoded protein: CASSRLGTGSNTGELFF.

CDR3 nucleotide sequence: TGTGCTAGTGGTTTCGGCGGGTACAATGAGCAGTTCTTC. Translated, it gives CASGFGGYNEQFF. V gene TRBV12-5 combines with J gene TRBJ2-1; maybe TRBD2 (5 bases). The CDR3 is made up of 13 amino acids. Germline V gene sequence: CDR1 LGHNT, CDR2 FRNRAP. Deletions cut 3 bases from V and 4 bases from J, with 7 bases between.

The J gene is TRBJ2-6, the V gene TRBV9; 14 bases align to TRBD2. From germline, CDR1 is SGDLS and CDR2 YYNGEE. J lost 3 bases, V lost 4 bases, and 6 bases had no gene match. The CDR3 consists of 18 residues. The DNA for the CDR3 is TGTGCCAGCAGCCCGGGACTAGCGGGGGTGAATGGGGCCAACGTCCTGACTTTC. Translation gives CASSPGLAGVNGANVLTF.

The rearrangement links TRBV7-2 to TRBJ1-1; 8 nucleotides agree with TRBD1. Germline CDR1 and CDR2: SGHTA and FQGNSA. The junction had 6 bases not matched to a gene; V was cut back by 3 bases and J by 0 bases. The CDR3 has 16 residues. CDR3 in DNA: TGTGCCAGCAGCTTGGGGACAGGTCGGATGAACACTGAAGCTTTCTTT. It translates to CASSLGTGRMNTEAFF. Based on the CDR3 plus reference TRBV7-2 and TRBJ1-1, the full variable domain is GAGVSQSPSNKVTEKGKDVELRCDPISGHTALYWYRQSLGQGLEFLIYFQGNSAPDKSGLPSDRFSAERTGGSVSTLTIQRTQQEDSAVYLCASSLGTGRMNTEAFFGQGTRLTVV.

Only a few counts were recorded for this clone. This chain connects TRBV5-1 to TRBJ2-3, with a weak D call TRBD1 (5 bases). The CDR3 is 16 residues long. V gave up 0 bases and J gave up 0 bases, with 11 bases separating them. Germline V gene sequence: CDR1 SGHRS, CDR2 YFSETQ. The CDR3 loop is CASSLGGTHSTDTQYF. As DNA, the CDR3 is TGCGCCAGCAGCTTGGGGGGCACCCATAGCACAGATACGCAGTATTTT.

V gene TRBV4-1 combines with J gene TRBJ2-3; 7 nucleotides match TRBD2. Germline lookup yields CDR1 MGHRA and CDR2 YSYEKL. J was trimmed by 1 base and V by 1 base; bases with no gene match: 8. This CDR3 has 17 residues. CDR3 nucleotides: TGCGCCAGCAGCCAAGGGGGAGGGCAGCGCGGCACAGATACGCAGTATTTT. It codes for CASSQGGGQRGTDTQYF.

The V and J genes are TRBV27 and TRBJ2-3; perhaps TRBD2 as D (6 bases). Germline CDR1 and CDR2: MNHEY and SMNVEV (reference sequence). This CDR3 contains 15 residues. Trimming left V 3 bases short and J 0 bases short, with 10 bases between. The CDR3 here is CASSFLAGSTDTQYF. CDR3 sequence (DNA): TGTGCCAGCAGTTTTCTGGCGGGGAGCACAGATACGCAGTATTTT.

V gene TRBV19 combines with J gene TRBJ1-1; D might be TRBD1 (6 bases). Trimming removed 1 base at V and 3 bases at J, with 18 bases between. CDR3 length equals 17 residues. From germline, CDR1 is LNHDA and CDR2 SQIVND (reference sequence). The CDR3, as DNA: TGTGCCAGTAGTATAGCGGGGACAAACTTTGGGGACACTGAAGCTTTCTTT. Its translation is CASSIAGTNFGDTEAFF.

The rearrangement uses TRBV29-1 and TRBJ2-7; 8 bases are shared with TRBD2. Germline values: CDR1 SQVTM, CDR2 ANQGSEA. Germline trimming cut 4 bases from V and 6 bases from J; bases unmatched to any gene: 11. The CDR3 is 14 residues long. CDR3 region: CSVGPREGGREQYF. The CDR3 DNA is TGCAGCGTTGGCCCTCGGGAGGGGGGTCGCGAGCAGTACTTC.

The genes are TRBV12-5 and TRBJ2-7; the match to TRBD1 covers 7 bases. V dropped 7 bases and J dropped 3; count of bases not matched to a gene: 12. CDR3 length: 15 residues. Germline CDR1 and CDR2: LGHNT and FRNRAP. The CDR3 DNA reads as TGTGCTAGTGTTTCGACAGGGAGACGGGACTACGAGCAGTACTTC. Amino acid sequence: CASVSTGRRDYEQYF.

This rearrangement joins TRBV11-2 to TRBJ2-7, with 14 bases that match TRBD2. CDR3 length: 15 amino acids. Looked up from germline, CDR1 is SGHAT and CDR2 is FQNNGV. With V trimmed by 5 bases and J by 3 bases, 3 bases remained unmatched. The CDR3 loop is CASSGLAGGLYEQYF. CDR3 DNA: TGTGCCAGCAGCGGACTAGCGGGGGGACTCTACGAGCAGTACTTC.

The rearrangement joins TRBV19 to TRBJ2-7, with 7 bases that match TRBD1. CDR1 and CDR2 (germline): LNHDA, SQIVND (reference sequence). The CDR3 is 16 residues long. V shed 3 bases and J 3 bases; nucleotides not matched to a gene: 11. CDR3 amino acids: CASSIGTGQSHYEQYF. CDR3 nucleotides: TGTGCCAGTAGTATTGGTACGGGACAGTCGCACTACGAGCAGTACTTC.

In this sample, this clone turned up a few times. CDR3 nucleotides: TGCGCCAGCAGCCAAGATAAGGGGTGGTACAGGGGGCGGAACACCGGGGAGCTGTTTTTT. It specifies CASSQDKGWYRGRNTGELFF. This rearrangement joins TRBV4-1 to TRBJ2-2, with 9 bases lining up with TRBD1. The CDR3 sequence is 20 residues long. Germline values: CDR1 MGHRA, CDR2 YSYEKL. V lost 0 bases and J lost 1; bases outside the gene matches: 12.

The chain uses TRBV5-5 and TRBJ2-5; 7 bases are a match to TRBD2. Per the germline V gene, CDR1 is SGHKS and CDR2 is YYEKEE (reference sequence). Losses at the gene ends were 0 bases for V and 5 bases for J; bases not matched to a gene: 7. This CDR3 is 15 amino acids long. The CDR3 loop is CASSLGAGRVETQYF. As DNA, the CDR3 is TGTGCCAGCAGCTTGGGAGCAGGGAGGGTGGAGACCCAGTACTTC. The full variable domain, rest sourced from reference TRBV5-5 and TRBJ2-5, is DAGVTQSPTHLIKTRGQQVTLRCSPISGHKSVSWYQQVLGQGPQFIFQYYEKEERGRGNFPDRFSARQFPNYSSELNVNALLLGDSALYLCASSLGAGRVETQYFGPGTRLLVL.

The chain couples TRBV2 to TRBJ2-5, with 10 bases matching TRBD1. Unmatched junction bases numbered 13, after V lost 7 bases and J lost 2 bases. Looked up from germline, CDR1 is SNHLY and CDR2 is FYNNEI. The CDR3 loop spans 17 amino acids. CDR3 bases: TGTGCCAGCAAGATCGGGGACAGGGGTGGTGGGCAAGAGACCCAGTACTTC. Translation gives CASKIGDRGGGQETQYF.

This rearrangement joins TRBV3-1 (or the pseudogene TRBV3-2) to TRBJ2-4, with TRBD2 matching over 10 bases. Germline CDR1 and CDR2: LGHDT and YNNKEL (reference sequence). CDR3 length equals 16 residues. V lost 1 base and J lost 3; bases outside the gene matches: 3. DNA of the CDR3: TGTGCCAGCAGCCAAGGAGCGGGAGGGATCAAAAACATTCAGTACTTC. It translates to CASSQGAGGIKNIQYF.